The clone carrying this T cell receptor beta chain came up a few times. The antigen is undetermined. This record belongs to a study of cytomegalovirus exposure and HLA in healthy donors. Using immunoSEQ multiplex PCR, the repertoire was profiled, and TCRdb retains in-frame clones only, with some absent. The sample includes 200,000 to 250,000 clones, 80% to 85% seen only once; the top ten take more than 12%. Study-wide results and caveats: As was reported, the classifier diagnosed cytomegalovirus status with high specificity and sensitivity.

The germline CDR1 and CDR2 sequences are MGHRA and YSYEKL. V was trimmed by 1 base and J by 4 bases, leaving 7 bases between them. This CDR3 has 13 amino acids. The sample taken for sequencing was PBMCs. The receptor was derived from a woman aged 25-40 years in good health and CMV-seropositive. This chain connects TRBV4-1 to TRBJ1-2; no definite D call. CDR3 region: CASSQVKSYGYTF. Here the CDR3 DNA reads TGCGCCAGCAGCCAAGTAAAGTCCTATGGCTACACCTTC.